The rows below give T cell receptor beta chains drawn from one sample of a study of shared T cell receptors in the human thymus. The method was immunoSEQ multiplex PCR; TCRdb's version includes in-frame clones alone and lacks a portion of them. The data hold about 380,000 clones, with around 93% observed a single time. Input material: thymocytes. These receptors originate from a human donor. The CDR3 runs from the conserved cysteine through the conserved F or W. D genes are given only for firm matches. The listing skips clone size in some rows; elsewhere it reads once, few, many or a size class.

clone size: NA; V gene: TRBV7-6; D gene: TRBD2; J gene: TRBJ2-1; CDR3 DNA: TGTGCCAGCAGCCATAAAGGGACTAGCGGGAGGGCCGAATACGATGAGCAGTTCTTC; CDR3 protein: CASSHKGTSGRAEYDEQFF
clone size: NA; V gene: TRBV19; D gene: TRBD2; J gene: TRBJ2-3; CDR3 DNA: TGTGCCAGTAGTACCATCTTCGGACTAGCAGCCCCCTTTAGCACAGATACGCAGTATTTT; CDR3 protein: CASSTIFGLAAPFSTDTQYF
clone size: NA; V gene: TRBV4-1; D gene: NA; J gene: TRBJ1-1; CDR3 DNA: TGCGCCAGCAGCCAAGTGACAGGATCGGGCACTGAAGCTTTCTTT; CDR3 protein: CASSQVTGSGTEAFF
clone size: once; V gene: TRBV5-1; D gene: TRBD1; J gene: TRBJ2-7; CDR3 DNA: TGCGCCAGCAGGGGACAGGGTAGAAGCTACGAGCAGTACTTC; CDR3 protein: CASRGQGRSYEQYF
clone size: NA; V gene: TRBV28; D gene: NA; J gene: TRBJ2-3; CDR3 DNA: TGTGCCAGCAGTTCCGTTGGGCTTAGCACAGATACGCAGTATTTT; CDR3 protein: CASSSVGLSTDTQYF
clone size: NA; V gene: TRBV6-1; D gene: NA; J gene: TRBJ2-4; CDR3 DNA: TGTGTCAGCGGCCCGGGGGCCAAAAACATTCAGTACTTC; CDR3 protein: CVSGPGAKNIQYF
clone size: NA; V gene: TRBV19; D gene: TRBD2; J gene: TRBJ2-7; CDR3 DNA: TGTGCCAGTGGGCAGACTAGCGGGCGGAACGAGCAGTACTTC; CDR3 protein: CASGQTSGRNEQYF
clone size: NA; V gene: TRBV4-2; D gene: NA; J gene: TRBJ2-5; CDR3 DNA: TGTGCCAGCAGCCGGAGTGGACCAAAGCCGGGACAACAAGAGACCCAGTACTTC; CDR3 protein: CASSRSGPKPGQQETQYF
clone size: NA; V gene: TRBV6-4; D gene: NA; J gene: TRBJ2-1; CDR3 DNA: TGTGCCAGCAGTGACTCAGGGACCGACAATGAGCAGTTCTTC; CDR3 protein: CASSDSGTDNEQFF
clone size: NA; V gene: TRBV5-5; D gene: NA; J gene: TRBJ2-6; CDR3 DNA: TGTGCCAGCAGCCCGAACTCTGGGGCCAACGTCCTGACTTTC; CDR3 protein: CASSPNSGANVLTF
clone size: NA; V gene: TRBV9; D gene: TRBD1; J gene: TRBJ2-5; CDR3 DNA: TGTGCCAGCAGTTCTAGACAGGGGGCAAGGGAGACCCAGTACTTC; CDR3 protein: CASSSRQGARETQYF
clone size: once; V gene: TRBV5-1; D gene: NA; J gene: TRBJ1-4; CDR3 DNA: TGCGCCAGCAGCTTGAATTCCGGGACGTCGGATAATGAAAAACTGTTTTTT; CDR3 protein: CASSLNSGTSDNEKLFF
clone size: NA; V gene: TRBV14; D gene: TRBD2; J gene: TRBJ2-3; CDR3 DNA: TGTGCCAGCAGCCAAGATAGCGGGAGGGGAACAGATACGCAGTATTTT; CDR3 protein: CASSQDSGRGTDTQYF
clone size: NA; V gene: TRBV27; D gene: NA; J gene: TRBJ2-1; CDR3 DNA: TGTGCCAGCAGTTTGGAGGGGTACAATGAGCAGTTCTTC; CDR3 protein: CASSLEGYNEQFF
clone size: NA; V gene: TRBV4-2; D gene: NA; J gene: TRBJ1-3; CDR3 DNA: TGTGCCAGCAGCCAAGATGGGGGGGCCTATGGAAACACCATATATTTT; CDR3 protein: CASSQDGGAYGNTIYF
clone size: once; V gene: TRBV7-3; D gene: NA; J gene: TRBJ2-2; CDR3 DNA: TGTGCCAGCAGCCCCAGACACCGAAGACCCAACACCGGGGAGCTGTTTTTT; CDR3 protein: CASSPRHRRPNTGELFF
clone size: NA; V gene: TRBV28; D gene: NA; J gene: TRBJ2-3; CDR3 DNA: TGTGCCAGCAGTTTCTTCCGGGGCACAGATACGCAGTATTTT; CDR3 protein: CASSFFRGTDTQYF
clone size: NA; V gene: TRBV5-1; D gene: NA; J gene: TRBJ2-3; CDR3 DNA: TGCGCCAGCAGCTTGGACCGGCCCTCCATGGATACGCAGTATTTT; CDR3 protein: CASSLDRPSMDTQYF
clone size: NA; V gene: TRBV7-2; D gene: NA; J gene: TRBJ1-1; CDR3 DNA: TGTGCCAGCAGCTTAGGGCGGAACCCTATCAACACTGAAGCTTTCTTT; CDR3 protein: CASSLGRNPINTEAFF
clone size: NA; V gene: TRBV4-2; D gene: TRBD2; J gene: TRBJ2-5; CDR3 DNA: TGTGCCAGCAGCCACCGCGGGAGGGCGTTAGAGACCCAGTACTTC; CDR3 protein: CASSHRGRALETQYF
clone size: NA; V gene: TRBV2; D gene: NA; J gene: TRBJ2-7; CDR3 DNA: TGTGCCAGCACTGGCGGGGCGGTGGCCTACGAGCAGTACTTC; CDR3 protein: CASTGGAVAYEQYF
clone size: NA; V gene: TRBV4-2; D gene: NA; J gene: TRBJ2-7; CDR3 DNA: TGTGCCAGCAGCCCGGGGGGCCCTGAACCCTTCGAGCAGTACTTC; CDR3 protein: CASSPGGPEPFEQYF
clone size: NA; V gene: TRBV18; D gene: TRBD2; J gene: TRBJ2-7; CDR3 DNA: TGTGCCAGCTCATCGGGACTAGCGGGAGCGGGGCACGAGCAGTACTTC; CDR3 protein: CASSSGLAGAGHEQYF
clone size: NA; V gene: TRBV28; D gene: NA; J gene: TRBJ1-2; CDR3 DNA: TGTGCCAGCAGTTTCCGCCGGGGCCGGGGTAACTATGGCTACACCTTC; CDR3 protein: CASSFRRGRGNYGYTF
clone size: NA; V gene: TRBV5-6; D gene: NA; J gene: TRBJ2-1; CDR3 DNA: TGTGCCAGCAGCTTGGTCTTGCGGGACCCCTTTGACAATGAGCAGTTCTTC; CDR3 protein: CASSLVLRDPFDNEQFF
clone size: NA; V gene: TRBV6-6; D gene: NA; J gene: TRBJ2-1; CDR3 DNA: TGTGCCAGCAGTTACTCGGAGGGGGAAGGGTACAATGAGCAGTTCTTC; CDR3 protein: CASSYSEGEGYNEQFF
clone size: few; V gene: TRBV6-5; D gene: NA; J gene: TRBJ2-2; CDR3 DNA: TGTGCCAGCAGTTACGGGGGAGGCACCGGGGAGCTGTTTTTT; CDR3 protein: CASSYGGGTGELFF
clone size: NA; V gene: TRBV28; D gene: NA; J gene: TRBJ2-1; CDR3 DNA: TGTGCCAGCAGTTTATCAACGGGGAGCTCCTACAATGAGCAGTTCTTC; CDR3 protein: CASSLSTGSSYNEQFF
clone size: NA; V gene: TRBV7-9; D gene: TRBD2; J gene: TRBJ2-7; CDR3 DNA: TGTGCCAGCAGCGTCGTCTATTCACTAGCGGTAACCTACGAGCAGTACTTC; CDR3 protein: CASSVVYSLAVTYEQYF